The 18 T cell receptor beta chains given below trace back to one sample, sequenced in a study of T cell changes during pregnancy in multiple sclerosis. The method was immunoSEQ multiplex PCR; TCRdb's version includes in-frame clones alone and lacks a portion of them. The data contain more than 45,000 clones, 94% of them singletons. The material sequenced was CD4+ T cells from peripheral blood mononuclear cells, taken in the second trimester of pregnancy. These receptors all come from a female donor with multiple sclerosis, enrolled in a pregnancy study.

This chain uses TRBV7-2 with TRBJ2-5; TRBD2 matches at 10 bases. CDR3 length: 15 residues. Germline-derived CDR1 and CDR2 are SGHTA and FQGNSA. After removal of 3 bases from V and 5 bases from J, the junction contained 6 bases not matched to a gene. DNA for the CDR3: TGTGCCAGCAGCTTCCAGCGGGGGGGTATGGAGACCCAGTACTTC. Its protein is CASSFQRGGMETQYF.

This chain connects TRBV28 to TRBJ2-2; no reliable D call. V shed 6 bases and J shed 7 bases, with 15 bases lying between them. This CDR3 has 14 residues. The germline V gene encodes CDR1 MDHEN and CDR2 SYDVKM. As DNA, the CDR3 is TGTGCCAGCAGACCCTCCCTGAGCCTCGGGGAGCTGTTTTTT. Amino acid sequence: CASRPSLSLGELFF.

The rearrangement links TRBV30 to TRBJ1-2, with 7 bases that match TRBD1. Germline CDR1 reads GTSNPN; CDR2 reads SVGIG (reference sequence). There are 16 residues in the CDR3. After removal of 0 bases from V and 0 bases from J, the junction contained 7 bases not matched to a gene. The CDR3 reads CAWSVRRQGANYGYTF. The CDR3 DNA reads TGTGCCTGGAGTGTACGTCGGCAGGGGGCTAACTATGGCTACACCTTC.

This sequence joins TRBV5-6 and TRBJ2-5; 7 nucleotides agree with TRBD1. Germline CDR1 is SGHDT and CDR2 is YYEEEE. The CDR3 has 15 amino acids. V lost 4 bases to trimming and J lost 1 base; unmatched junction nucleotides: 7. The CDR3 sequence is CASSHRGVLQETQYF. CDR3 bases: TGTGCCAGCAGCCACAGGGGAGTCCTCCAAGAGACCCAGTACTTC.

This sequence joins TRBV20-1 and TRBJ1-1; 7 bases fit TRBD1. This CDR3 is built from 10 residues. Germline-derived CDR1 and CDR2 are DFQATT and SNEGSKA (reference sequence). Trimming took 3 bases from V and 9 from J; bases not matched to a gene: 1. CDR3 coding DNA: TGCAGTGCTAGGGACAGGAAAGCTTTCTTT. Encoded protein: CSARDRKAFF.

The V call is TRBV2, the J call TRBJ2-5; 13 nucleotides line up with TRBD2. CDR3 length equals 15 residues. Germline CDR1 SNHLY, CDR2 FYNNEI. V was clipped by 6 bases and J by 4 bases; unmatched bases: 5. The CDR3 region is CASRAGTSGAETQYF. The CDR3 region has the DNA TGTGCCAGCAGGGCCGGGACTAGCGGGGCAGAGACCCAGTACTTC.

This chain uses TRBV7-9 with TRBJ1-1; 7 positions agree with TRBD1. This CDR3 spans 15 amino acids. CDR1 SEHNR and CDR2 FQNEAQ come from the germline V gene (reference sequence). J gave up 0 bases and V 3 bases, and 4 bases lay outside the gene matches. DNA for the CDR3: TGTGCCAGCAGCTTCCCACAGGGGTTGAACACTGAAGCTTTCTTT. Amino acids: CASSFPQGLNTEAFF.

The CDR3 region is CASSFQGNEQYF. DNA for the CDR3: TGTGCCAGCAGCTTCCAGGGGAACGAGCAGTACTTC. V is TRBV5-5 and J is TRBJ2-7, with D maybe TRBD1 (6 bases). The CDR3 is 12 residues long. The germline V gene has CDR1 SGHKS and CDR2 YYEKEE (reference sequence). V gave up 2 bases and J gave up 5 bases, with 8 bases separating them.

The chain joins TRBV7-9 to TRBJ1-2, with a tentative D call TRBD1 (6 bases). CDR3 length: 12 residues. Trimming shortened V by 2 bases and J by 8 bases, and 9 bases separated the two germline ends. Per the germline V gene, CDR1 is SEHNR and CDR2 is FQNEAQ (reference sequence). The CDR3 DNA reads TGTGCCAGCAGCTTATACAGGGAAGGCTACACCTTC. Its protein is CASSLYREGYTF.

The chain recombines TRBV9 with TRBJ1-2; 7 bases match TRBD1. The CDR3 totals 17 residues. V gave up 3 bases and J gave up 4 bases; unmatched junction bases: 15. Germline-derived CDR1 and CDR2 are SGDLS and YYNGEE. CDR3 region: CASSASRQGGLAYGYTF. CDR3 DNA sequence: TGTGCCAGCAGCGCCTCACGTCAGGGGGGCCTCGCCTATGGCTACACCTTC. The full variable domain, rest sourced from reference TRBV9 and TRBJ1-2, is DSGVTQTPKHLITATGQRVTLRCSPRSGDLSVYWYQQSLDQGLQFLIQYYNGEERAKGNILERFSAQQFPDLHSELNLSSLELGDSALYFCASSASRQGGLAYGYTFGSGTRLTVV.

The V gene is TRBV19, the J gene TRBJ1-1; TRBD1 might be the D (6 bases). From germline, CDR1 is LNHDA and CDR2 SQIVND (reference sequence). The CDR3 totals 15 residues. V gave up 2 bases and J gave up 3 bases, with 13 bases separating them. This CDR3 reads CASSIPRGGHTEAFF. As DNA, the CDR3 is TGTGCCAGTAGTATACCCAGGGGTGGGCACACTGAAGCTTTCTTT.

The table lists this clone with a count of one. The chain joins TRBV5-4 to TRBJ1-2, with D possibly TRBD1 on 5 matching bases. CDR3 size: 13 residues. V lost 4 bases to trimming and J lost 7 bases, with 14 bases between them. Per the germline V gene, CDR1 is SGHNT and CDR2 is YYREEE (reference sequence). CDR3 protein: CASSGMQGAGYTF. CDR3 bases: TGTGCCAGCAGCGGGATGCAGGGCGCTGGCTACACCTTC.

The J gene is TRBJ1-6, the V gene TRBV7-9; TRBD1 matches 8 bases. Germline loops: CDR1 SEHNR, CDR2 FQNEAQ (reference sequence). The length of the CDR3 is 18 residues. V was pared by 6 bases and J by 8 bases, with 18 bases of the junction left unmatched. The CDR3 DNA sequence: TGTGCCAGCAGATCAGGACAGGGAGATGGCTTATTTGATTCACCCCTCCACTTT. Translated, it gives CASRSGQGDGLFDSPLHF. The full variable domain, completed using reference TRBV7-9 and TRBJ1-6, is DTGVSQNPRHKITKRGQNVTFRCDPISEHNRLYWYRQTLGQGPEFLTYFQNEAQLEKSRLLSDRFSAERPKGSFSTLEIQRTEQGDSAMYLCASRSGQGDGLFDSPLHFGNGTRLTVT.

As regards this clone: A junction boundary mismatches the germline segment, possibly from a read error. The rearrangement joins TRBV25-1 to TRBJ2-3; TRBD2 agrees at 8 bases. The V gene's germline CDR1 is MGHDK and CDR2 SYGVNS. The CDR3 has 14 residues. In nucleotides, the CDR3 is TGTGCCAGCACTGAAGCGGGGGGCACAGATACGCAGTATTTT. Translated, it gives CASTEAGGTDTQYF.

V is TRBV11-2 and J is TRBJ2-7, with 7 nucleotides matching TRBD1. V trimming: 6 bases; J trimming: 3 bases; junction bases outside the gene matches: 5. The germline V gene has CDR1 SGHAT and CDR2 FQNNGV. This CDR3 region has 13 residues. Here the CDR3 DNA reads TGTGCCAGCAGTTTTGGACAGGTCTACGAGCAGTACTTC. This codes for CASSFGQVYEQYF.

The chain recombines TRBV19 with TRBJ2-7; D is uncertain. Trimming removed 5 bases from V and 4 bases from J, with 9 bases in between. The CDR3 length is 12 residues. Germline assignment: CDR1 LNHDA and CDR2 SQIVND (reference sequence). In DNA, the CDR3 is TGTGCCAGTAGTCAGGTTGGGTACGAGCAGTACTTC. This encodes CASSQVGYEQYF.

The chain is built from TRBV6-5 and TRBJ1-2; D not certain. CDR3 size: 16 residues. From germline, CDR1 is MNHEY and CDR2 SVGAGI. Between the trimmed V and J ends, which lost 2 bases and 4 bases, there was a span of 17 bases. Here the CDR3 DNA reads TGTGCCAGCAGTTACGGTTCACAGCTTAACCCCTATGGCTACACCTTC. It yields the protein CASSYGSQLNPYGYTF.

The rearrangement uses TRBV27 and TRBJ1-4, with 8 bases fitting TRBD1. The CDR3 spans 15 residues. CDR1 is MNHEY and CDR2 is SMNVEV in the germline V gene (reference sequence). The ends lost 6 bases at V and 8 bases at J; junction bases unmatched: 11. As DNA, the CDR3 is TGTGCCAGCAGGCAGGGGGCGAATAGTCTAGAAAAACTGTTTTTT. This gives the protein CASRQGANSLEKLFF.